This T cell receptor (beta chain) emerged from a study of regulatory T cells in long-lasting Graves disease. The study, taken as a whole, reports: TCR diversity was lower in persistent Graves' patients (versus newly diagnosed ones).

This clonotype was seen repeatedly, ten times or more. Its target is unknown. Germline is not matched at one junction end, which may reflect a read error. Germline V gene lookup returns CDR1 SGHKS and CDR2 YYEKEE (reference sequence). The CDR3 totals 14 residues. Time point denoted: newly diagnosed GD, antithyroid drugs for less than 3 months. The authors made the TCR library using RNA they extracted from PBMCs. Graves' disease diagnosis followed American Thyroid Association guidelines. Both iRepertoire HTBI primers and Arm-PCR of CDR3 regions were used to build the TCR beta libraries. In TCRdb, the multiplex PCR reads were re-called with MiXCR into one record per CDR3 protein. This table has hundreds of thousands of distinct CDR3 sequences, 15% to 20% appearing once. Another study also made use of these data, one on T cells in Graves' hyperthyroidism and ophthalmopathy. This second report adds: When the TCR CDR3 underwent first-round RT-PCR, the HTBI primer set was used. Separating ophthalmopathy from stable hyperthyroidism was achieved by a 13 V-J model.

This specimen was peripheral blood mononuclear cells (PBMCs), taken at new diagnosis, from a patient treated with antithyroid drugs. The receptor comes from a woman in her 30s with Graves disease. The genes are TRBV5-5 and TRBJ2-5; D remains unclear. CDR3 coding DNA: TGTGCCAGCAGTTTGGCCCCCGTTGGTGAGACCCAGTACTTC. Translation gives CASSLAPVGETQYF.